The 21 T cell receptor beta chains below come from one sample, sequenced in a study of cytomegalovirus exposure and HLA in healthy donors. A multiplex PCR was run with 60 Vbeta primers and 13 Jbeta primers. Clones were read by immunoSEQ multiplex PCR, and TCRdb kept only the in-frame ones, dropping some. The table shows about 75,000 clones, with 84% occurring only once. Sample: PBMCs. The source of these receptors is an older man in good health and CMV-seropositive.

This chain links TRBV4-3 with TRBJ1-5, with TRBD1 matching over 7 bases. With 0 bases clipped from V and 8 bases from J, the junction kept 7 bases outside the gene matches. Germline V lookup: CDR1 LGHNA, CDR2 YSLEER. The CDR3 has 15 amino acids. As DNA, the CDR3 is TGCGCCAGCAGCCAAGATGACAGGGAGGACGAGCCCCAGCATTTT. Translated, it gives CASSQDDREDEPQHF.

The chain joins TRBV2 to TRBJ2-3; perhaps TRBD1 as D (8 bases). Germline V gene sequence: CDR1 SNHLY, CDR2 FYNNEI. V lost 4 bases to trimming and J lost 4 bases, with 15 bases between them. This CDR3 comprises 15 residues. CDR3 DNA sequence: TGTGCCAGCAGTGTGGACAGGGAGGGCTCAGATACGCAGTATTTT. This gives the protein CASSVDREGSDTQYF.

The chain links TRBV5-1 to TRBJ2-7; TRBD2 matches 11 bases. The CDR3 is 15 residues long. In germline, CDR1 is SGHRS, CDR2 YFSETQ. V dropped 4 bases and J dropped 4; count of bases not matched to a gene: 7. The CDR3 loop is CASSQDASGGYEQYF. For the CDR3, the DNA is TGCGCCAGCAGCCAGGATGCTAGCGGGGGGTACGAGCAGTACTTC.

This clone appeared once. The chain couples TRBV7-6 to TRBJ1-1; 7 bases fit TRBD1. The germline CDR1 and CDR2 sequences are SGHVS and FNYEAQ. This CDR3 is 15 amino acids long. After removal of 4 bases from V and 2 bases from J, the junction contained 7 bases not matched to a gene. The DNA for the CDR3 is TGTGCCAGCAGCTCGATGGGGACAGCTAACACTGAAGCTTTCTTT. Encoded protein: CASSSMGTANTEAFF.

The CDR3 here is CASSPEHHSSYNEQFF. In DNA form, the CDR3 reads TGTGCCAGCAGCCCCGAGCACCACAGCTCCTACAATGAGCAGTTCTTC. This sequence joins TRBV6-4 and TRBJ2-1; D call uncertain. V gave up 6 bases and J gave up 0 bases, with 15 bases separating them. CDR1 MRHNA and CDR2 SNTAGT come from the germline V gene. The CDR3 is 16 amino acids.

The gene calls are TRBV7-8 and TRBJ2-7; tentatively, D is TRBD2 (5 bases). Trimming took 3 bases from V and 2 from J, leaving 11 bases between them. Germline-derived CDR1 and CDR2 are SGHVS and FQNEAQ. This CDR3 region has 14 residues. CDR3 coding DNA: TGTGCCAGCAGCTTTCGAGGGAACGCCTACGAGCAGTACTTC. This gives the protein CASSFRGNAYEQYF.

As for this clone: Other DNA variants within this sample encode the same CDR3. The J gene is TRBJ1-3, the V gene TRBV6-1; D may be TRBD1 (5 bases). This CDR3 comprises 13 residues. Trimming left V 2 bases short and J 4 bases short, with 6 bases between. Germline V gene data show CDR1 as MNHNS and CDR2 as SASEGT. This CDR3 is CASSEQGGNTIYF. CDR3 DNA: TGTGCCAGCAGTGAACAGGGCGGAAACACCATATATTTT.

V usage is TRBV9 and J usage is TRBJ1-4; D perhaps matches TRBD1 (5 bases). V was clipped by 4 bases and J by 4 bases, with 11 bases between them. Germline V lookup: CDR1 SGDLS, CDR2 YYNGEE. The CDR3 covers 14 residues. The CDR3 bases are TGTGCCAGCAGCCTGGGGGGTTATAATGAAAAACTGTTTTTT. Translating it yields CASSLGGYNEKLFF.

This clone was found a few times. The chain combines TRBV5-1 with TRBJ1-2; 7 nucleotides line up with TRBD1. V lost 4 bases, J lost 8 bases, and 8 bases stayed unmatched. The CDR3 covers 13 residues. Germline V gene sequence: CDR1 SGHRS, CDR2 YFSETQ. This CDR3 is CASSRLSGGGYTF. The CDR3 nucleotides read TGCGCCAGCAGCCGCTTGTCAGGGGGAGGCTACACCTTC.

The table lists this clone with a count of one. The rearrangement joins TRBV6-1 to TRBJ2-3; D is undetermined. With 2 bases removed from V and 9 bases from J, the gap between germline ends came to 12 bases. CDR1 MNHNS and CDR2 SASEGT come from the germline V gene. This CDR3 has 13 amino acids. The DNA of the CDR3 is TGTGCCAGCAGTGAATTAGAGGCAGCGACGCAGTATTTT. It is translated as CASSELEAATQYF.

The gene calls are TRBV7-9 and TRBJ2-7, with 8 bases that match TRBD2. CDR1 and CDR2 (germline): SEHNR, FQNEAQ (reference sequence). CDR3 length: 13 residues. Germline trimming cut 5 bases from V and 3 bases from J; bases unmatched to any gene: 3. This chain's CDR3 is CASSPGTSYEQYF. In DNA form, the CDR3 reads TGTGCCAGCAGCCCCGGGACTAGCTACGAGCAGTACTTC.

The chain has TRBV6-6 and TRBJ2-7; 10 nucleotides line up with TRBD1. The V and J ends lost 6 bases and 5 bases, in that order; junction bases with no gene match: 7. CDR3 size: 14 residues. Germline values: CDR1 MNHNY, CDR2 SVGAGI (reference sequence). This chain's CDR3 is CASSLDRGQDEQYF. For the CDR3, the DNA is TGTGCCAGCAGCCTTGACAGGGGGCAGGACGAGCAGTACTTC.

In its sample, this clone was seen a few times. The chain combines TRBV18 with TRBJ1-2, with D possibly matching TRBD1 (6 bases). The CDR3 contains 12 residues. Trimming left V 5 bases short and J 4 bases short, with 8 bases between. CDR1 and CDR2 (germline): KGHSH, LQKENI. CDR3 residues: CASSSGVYGYTF. DNA of the CDR3: TGTGCCAGCTCATCAGGGGTCTATGGCTACACCTTC.

The chain has TRBV2 and TRBJ2-3; D remains unclear. V gave up 3 bases and J gave up 1 base, with 11 bases separating them. This CDR3 is 15 amino acids long. Germline CDR1 is SNHLY and CDR2 is FYNNEI. CDR3 coding DNA: TGTGCCAGCAGTGAGTCAACTACCCGCACAGATACGCAGTATTTT. This encodes CASSESTTRTDTQYF.

The chain links TRBV28 to TRBJ1-1; D is unclear. The CDR3 runs to 12 residues. Trimming stripped 8 bases from V and 0 bases from J, with 7 bases between. Germline loops: CDR1 MDHEN, CDR2 SYDVKM. CDR3 nucleotides: TGTGCCAGCGGGGAGCTGAACACTGAAGCTTTCTTT. Encoded protein: CASGELNTEAFF.

V is TRBV5-1 and J is TRBJ2-7, with 7 positions matching TRBD1. Germline V CDR1 and CDR2: SGHRS, YFSETQ. Germline trimming cut 4 bases from V and 7 bases from J; bases unmatched to any gene: 8. The CDR3 is 13 amino acids. The CDR3 coding sequence is TGCGCCAGCAGCCACGGGACAGCCAGGGAGCAGTACTTC. Encoded protein: CASSHGTAREQYF. Drawing the rest from reference TRBV5-1 and TRBJ2-7, the complete variable domain is KAGVTQTPRYLIKTRGQQVTLSCSPISGHRSVSWYQQTPGQGLQFLFEYFSETQRNKGNFPGRFSGRQFSNSRSEMNVSTLELGDSALYLCASSHGTAREQYFGPGTRLTVT.

The rearrangement links TRBV2 to TRBJ2-5; 10 bases align to TRBD1. Germline loops: CDR1 SNHLY, CDR2 FYNNEI. Trimming took 5 bases from V and 5 from J; bases not matched to a gene: 5. This CDR3 is built from 14 residues. CDR3 protein: CASSSRTGGETQYF. CDR3 nucleotide sequence: TGTGCCAGCAGTTCTAGGACAGGGGGGGAGACCCAGTACTTC.

The V and J genes are TRBV4-1 and TRBJ1-4; 7 bases align to TRBD1. Germline V lookup: CDR1 MGHRA, CDR2 YSYEKL. V lost 2 bases, J lost 5 bases, and 11 bases stayed unmatched. CDR3 length: 17 amino acids. For the CDR3, the DNA is TGCGCCAGCAGCCAAAATATTCCGGGACAGAGAAATGAAAAACTGTTTTTT. Translating gives CASSQNIPGQRNEKLFF.

The chain couples TRBV4-2 to TRBJ2-5, with TRBD2 matching over 11 bases. This CDR3 is 16 amino acids long. V trimming: 1 base; J trimming: 2 bases; junction bases outside the gene matches: 3. Germline V CDR1 and CDR2: LGHNA, YNFKEQ. DNA of the CDR3: TGTGCCAGCAGCCAAGTCGGGACTAGCGGTCAAGAGACCCAGTACTTC. Its protein is CASSQVGTSGQETQYF.

CDR3 coding DNA: TGTGCCAGCAGTGCTCAGGGAAACCAAGGCGGCTACACCTTC. It codes for CASSAQGNQGGYTF. The V gene is TRBV2, the J gene TRBJ1-2, with D perhaps matching TRBD1 (5 bases). V was shortened by 4 bases and J by 8 bases, with 17 bases between the two germline ends. Germline-derived CDR1 and CDR2 are SNHLY and FYNNEI. The CDR3 has 14 residues.

The V call is TRBV9, the J call TRBJ2-1; D might be TRBD1 (6 bases). The CDR3 is 12 amino acids. CDR1 and CDR2 (germline): SGDLS, YYNGEE. Trimming took off 7 bases at V and 10 bases at J, with 15 bases between the two ends. CDR3 loop: CASGRDTSEQFF. DNA of the CDR3: TGTGCCAGCGGTCGGGACACCTCGGAGCAGTTCTTC.